A single T cell receptor beta chain is shown here with its context. One end of the junction does not line up with germline, which may come from a read error. This sample is part of a study of blood T cell repertoires in COVID-19. Cohorts were determined from participant-reported clinical history. Among Cohort 3 donors, those recovered had two negative PCRs, clearance, or symptom resolution. TCRdb's copy holds only in-frame clones and misses some; the assay was immunoSEQ multiplex PCR. The sample carries 130,000 to 150,000 clones, around 81% recorded once. Germline CDR1 is SEHNR and CDR2 is FQNEAQ (reference sequence). This CDR3 spans 11 amino acids.

Sequencing used PBMCs or T cells enriched from blood (not recorded which). The clonotype originates from a woman in her 40s who had recovered from COVID-19. The rearrangement joins TRBV7-9 to TRBJ1-2, with a possible D match to TRBD1 (5 bases). DNA of the CDR3: TGTGCCAGCGGAATCGGCGACAGTTCCCACTTC. Encoded protein: CASGIGDSSHF.